The present T cell receptor beta chain was sequenced within a study of T cell responses to AZD1222 COVID-19 vaccine. Study background: Pooling covered second doses at about 4 or about 12 weeks. Study results and caveats: Only 5 to 7 individuals given AZD1222 were seropositive at baseline.

Germline V gene data show CDR1 as ENHRY and CDR2 as SYGVKD. V dropped 2 bases and J dropped 7 bases, with 12 bases sitting between them. The CDR3 sequence is 14 residues long. Assay: immunoSEQ multiplex PCR; the TCRdb copy retains only in-frame clones and omits some. The table includes 150,000 or so clones, 92% detected once. Note on this clone: Its antigen is unidentified.

This sequence originates from an adult in good health. The V and J genes are TRBV10-3 and TRBJ2-1; no reliable D call. The sample was peripheral blood, taken on day 0 of AZD1222 vaccination. The CDR3: CAISEPSRENEQFF. In DNA, the CDR3 is TGTGCCATCAGTGAGCCTTCTAGAGAAAATGAGCAGTTCTTC.